The sequence of this TCR beta chain was determined in a study of lymphopenia after photon versus proton radiotherapy. General study results and limits: Oligoclonal CD8+ Temra expansion after nadir drove photon patients' diversity drop.

Repertoires were generated with immunoSEQ multiplex PCR, while TCRdb's copy carries only in-frame clones and drops some. In the table there are over 20,000 clones, roughly four fifths of which are singletons. Concerning this clone itself: Antigen: not known.

V lost 0 bases to trimming and J lost 8 bases, with 13 bases between them. The germline V gene encodes CDR1 SQVTM and CDR2 ANQGSEA. The length of the CDR3 is 13 residues. This chain uses TRBV29-1 with TRBJ1-1; tentative D call: TRBD1 (6 bases). The TCR sequence derives from a woman between 45 and 60 years old with pancreatic cancer. Source: peripheral blood, taken from a patient treated with photon-based radiotherapy. In nucleotides, the CDR3 is TGCAGCGTTGAAGATCGAGAGGGGGACGAAGCTTTCTTT. Residues: CSVEDREGDEAFF. Filled out from reference TRBV29-1 and TRBJ1-1, the complete variable domain reads SAVISQKPSRDICQRGTSLTIQCQVDSQVTMMFWYRQQPGQSLTLIATANQGSEATYESGFVIDKFPISRPNLTFSTLTVSNMSPEDSSIYLCSVEDREGDEAFFGQGTRLTVV.